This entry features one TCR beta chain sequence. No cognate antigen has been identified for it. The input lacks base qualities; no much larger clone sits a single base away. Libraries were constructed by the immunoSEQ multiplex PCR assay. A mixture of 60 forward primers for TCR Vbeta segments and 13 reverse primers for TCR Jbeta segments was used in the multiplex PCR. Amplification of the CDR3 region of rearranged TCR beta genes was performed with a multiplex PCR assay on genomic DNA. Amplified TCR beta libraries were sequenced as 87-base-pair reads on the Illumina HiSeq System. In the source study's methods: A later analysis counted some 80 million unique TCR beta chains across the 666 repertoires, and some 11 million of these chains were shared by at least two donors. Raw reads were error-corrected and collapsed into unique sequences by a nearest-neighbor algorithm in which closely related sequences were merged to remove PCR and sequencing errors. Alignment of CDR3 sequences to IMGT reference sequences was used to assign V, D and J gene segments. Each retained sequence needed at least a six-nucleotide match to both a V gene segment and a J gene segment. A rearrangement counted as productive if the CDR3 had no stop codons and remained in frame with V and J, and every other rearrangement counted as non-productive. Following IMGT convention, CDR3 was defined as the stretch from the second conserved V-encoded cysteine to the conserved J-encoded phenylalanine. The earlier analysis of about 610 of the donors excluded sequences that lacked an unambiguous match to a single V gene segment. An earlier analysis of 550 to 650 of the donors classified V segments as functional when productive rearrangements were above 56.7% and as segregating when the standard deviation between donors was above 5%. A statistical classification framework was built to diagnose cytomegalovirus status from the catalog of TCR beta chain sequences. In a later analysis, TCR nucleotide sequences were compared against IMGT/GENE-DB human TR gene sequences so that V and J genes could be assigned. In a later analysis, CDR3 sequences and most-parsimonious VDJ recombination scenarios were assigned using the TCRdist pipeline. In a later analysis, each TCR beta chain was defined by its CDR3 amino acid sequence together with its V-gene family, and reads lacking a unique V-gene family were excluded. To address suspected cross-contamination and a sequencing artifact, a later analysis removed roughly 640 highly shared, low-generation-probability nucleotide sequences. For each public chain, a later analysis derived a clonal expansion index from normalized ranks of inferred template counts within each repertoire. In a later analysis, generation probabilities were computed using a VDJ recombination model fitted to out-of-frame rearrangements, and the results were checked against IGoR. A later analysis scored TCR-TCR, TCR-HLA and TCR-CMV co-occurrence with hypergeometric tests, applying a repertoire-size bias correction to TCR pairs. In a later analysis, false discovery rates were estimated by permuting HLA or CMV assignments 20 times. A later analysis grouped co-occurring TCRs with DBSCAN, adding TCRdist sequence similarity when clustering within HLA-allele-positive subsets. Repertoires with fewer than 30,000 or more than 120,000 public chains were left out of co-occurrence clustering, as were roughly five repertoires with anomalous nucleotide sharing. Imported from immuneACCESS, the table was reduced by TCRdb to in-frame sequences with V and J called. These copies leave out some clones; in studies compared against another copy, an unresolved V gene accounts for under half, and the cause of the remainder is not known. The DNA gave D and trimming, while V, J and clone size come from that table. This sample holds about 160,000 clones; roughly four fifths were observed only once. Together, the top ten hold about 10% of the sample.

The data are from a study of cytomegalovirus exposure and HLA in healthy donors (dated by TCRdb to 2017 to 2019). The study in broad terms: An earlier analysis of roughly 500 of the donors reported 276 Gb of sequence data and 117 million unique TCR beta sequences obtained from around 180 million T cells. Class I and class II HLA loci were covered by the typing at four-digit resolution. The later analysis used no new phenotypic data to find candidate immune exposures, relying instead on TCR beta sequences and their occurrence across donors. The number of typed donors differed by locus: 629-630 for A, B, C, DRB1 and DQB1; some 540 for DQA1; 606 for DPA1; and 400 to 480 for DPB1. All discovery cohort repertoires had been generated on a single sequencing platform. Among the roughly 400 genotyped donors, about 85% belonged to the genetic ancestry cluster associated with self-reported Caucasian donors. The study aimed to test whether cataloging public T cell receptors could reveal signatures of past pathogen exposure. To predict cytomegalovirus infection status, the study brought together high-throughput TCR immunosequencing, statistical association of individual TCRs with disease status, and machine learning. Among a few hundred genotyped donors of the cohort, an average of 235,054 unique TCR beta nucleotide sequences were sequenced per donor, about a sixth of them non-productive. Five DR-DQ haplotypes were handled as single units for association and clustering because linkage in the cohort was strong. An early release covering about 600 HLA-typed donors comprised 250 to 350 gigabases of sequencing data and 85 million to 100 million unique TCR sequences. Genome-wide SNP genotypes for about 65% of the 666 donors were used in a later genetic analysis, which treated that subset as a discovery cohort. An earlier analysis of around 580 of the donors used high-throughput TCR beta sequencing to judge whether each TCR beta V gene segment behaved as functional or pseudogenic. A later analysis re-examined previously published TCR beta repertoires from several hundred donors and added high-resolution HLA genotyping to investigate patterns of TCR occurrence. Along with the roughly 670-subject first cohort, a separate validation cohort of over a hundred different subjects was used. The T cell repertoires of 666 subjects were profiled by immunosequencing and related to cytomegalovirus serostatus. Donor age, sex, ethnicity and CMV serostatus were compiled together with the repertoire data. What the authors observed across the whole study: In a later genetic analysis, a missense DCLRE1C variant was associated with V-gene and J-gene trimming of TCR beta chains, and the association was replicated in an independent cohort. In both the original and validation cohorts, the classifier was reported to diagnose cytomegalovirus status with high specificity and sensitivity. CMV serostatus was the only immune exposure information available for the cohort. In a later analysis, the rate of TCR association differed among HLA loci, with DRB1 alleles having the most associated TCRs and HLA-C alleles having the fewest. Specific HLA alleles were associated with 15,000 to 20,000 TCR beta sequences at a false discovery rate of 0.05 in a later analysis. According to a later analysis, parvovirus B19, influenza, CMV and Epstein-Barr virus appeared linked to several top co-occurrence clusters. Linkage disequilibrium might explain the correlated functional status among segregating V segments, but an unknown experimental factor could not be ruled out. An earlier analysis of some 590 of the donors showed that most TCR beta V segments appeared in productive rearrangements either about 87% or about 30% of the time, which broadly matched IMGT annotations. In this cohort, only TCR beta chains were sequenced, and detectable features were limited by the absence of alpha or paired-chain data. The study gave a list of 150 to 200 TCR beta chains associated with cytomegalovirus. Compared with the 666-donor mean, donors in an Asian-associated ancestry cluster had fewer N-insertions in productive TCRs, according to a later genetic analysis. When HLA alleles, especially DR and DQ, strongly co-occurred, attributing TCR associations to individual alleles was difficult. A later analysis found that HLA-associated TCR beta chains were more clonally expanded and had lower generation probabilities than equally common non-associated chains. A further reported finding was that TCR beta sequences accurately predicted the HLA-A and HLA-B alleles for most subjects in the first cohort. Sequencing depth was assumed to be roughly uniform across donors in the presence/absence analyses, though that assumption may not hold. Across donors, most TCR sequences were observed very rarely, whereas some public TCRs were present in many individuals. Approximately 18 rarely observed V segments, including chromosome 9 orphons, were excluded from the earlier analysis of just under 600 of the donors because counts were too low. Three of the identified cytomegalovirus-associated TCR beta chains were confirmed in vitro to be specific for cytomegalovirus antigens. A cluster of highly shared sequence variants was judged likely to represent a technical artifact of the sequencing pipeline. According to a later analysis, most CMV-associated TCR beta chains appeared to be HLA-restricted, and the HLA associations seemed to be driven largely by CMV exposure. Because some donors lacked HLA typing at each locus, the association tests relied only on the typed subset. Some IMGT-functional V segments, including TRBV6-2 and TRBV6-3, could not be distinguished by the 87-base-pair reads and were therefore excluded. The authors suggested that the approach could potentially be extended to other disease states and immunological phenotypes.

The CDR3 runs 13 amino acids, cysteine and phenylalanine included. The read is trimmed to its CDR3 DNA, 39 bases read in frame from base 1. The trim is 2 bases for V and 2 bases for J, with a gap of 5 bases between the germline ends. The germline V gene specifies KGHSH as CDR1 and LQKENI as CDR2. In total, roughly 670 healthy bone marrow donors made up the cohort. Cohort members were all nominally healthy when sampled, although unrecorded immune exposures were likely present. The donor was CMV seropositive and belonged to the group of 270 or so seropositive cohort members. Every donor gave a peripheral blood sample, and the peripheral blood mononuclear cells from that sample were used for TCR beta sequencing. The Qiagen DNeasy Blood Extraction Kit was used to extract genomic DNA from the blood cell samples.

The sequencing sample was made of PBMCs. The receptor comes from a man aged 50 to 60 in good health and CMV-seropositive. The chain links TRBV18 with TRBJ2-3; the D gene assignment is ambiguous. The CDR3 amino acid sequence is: CASSPAVTDTQYF. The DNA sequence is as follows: TGTGCCAGCTCACCAGCAGTCACAGATACGCAGTATTTT. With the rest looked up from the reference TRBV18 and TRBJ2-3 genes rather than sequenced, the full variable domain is NAGVMQNPRHLVRRRGQEARLRCSPMKGHSHVYWYRQLPEEGLKFMVYLQKENIIDESGMPKERFSAEFPKEGPSILRIQQVVRGDSAAYFCASSPAVTDTQYFGPGTRLTVL.